One sample yielded the 17 T cell receptor beta chains listed below, sequenced in a study of T cell repertoires in cytomegalovirus infection. TCRdb called the reads again in MiXCR, with one record for every CDR3 protein. The sample comprises some 160,000 distinct CDR3 sequences, over 15% of which are singletons, and 15% to 20% rests with the top ten. Source material: CD8+ T cells from PBMCs. These receptors came from a human donor in good health (CMV status not recorded). Some clones in this sample may be carry-over from other donors' samples.

In its sample, this clonotype was seen a few times. V and J are TRBV24-1 and TRBJ2-1; 11 positions match TRBD1. In germline, CDR1 is KGHDR, CDR2 SFDVKD. V lost 2 bases, J lost 5 bases, and 4 bases stayed unmatched. The CDR3 is made up of 16 amino acids. CDR3 DNA: TGTGCCACCAGTGATTACCGGGACAGGGGGAACAATGAGCAGTTCTTC. Translated: CATSDYRDRGNNEQFF.

This clonotype was picked up many times. The chain has TRBV7-8 and TRBJ1-1; maybe TRBD1 (5 bases). V was cut by 1 base and J by 4 bases, with 7 bases left in between. Per the germline V gene, CDR1 is SGHVS and CDR2 is FQNEAQ. This CDR3 has 13 residues. CDR3: CASSLDGATEAFF. As DNA, the CDR3 is TGTGCCAGCAGCTTAGATGGGGCCACTGAAGCTTTCTTT.

The chain couples TRBV7-2 to TRBJ2-5; TRBD2 agrees at 7 bases. The germline gives CDR1 SGHTA, CDR2 FQGNSA. The CDR3 extends over 15 amino acids. V lost 4 bases to trimming and J lost 4 bases; unmatched junction nucleotides: 9. This chain's CDR3 is CASSSGLVQGETQYF. The CDR3 region has the DNA TGTGCCAGCAGCTCAGGACTAGTCCAGGGAGAGACCCAGTACTTC.

The CDR3 region has the DNA TGTGCCAGCAGTCCAAGGGCCTCAGAGACCCAGTACTTC. This encodes CASSPRASETQYF. The rearrangement links TRBV27 to TRBJ2-5, with unresolved D. The CDR3 runs to 13 residues. Between the trimmed V and J ends, which lost 5 bases and 4 bases, there was a span of 11 bases. The germline gives CDR1 MNHEY, CDR2 SMNVEV (reference sequence).

This clonotype was seen a single time. The chain has TRBV7-7 and TRBJ2-1; D is uncertain. Per germline, CDR1 SSHAT and CDR2 FNYEAQ (reference sequence). The V and J ends lost 5 bases and 9 bases respectively, with 14 bases between them. The CDR3 extends over 13 amino acids. As DNA, the CDR3 is TGTGCCAGCAGCGGAGAAGGTTGGGCTGAGCAGTTCTTC. Protein sequence: CASSGEGWAEQFF.

This clonotype occurred a few times. This rearrangement joins TRBV7-2 to TRBJ2-5, with TRBD1 matching 8 bases. The ends lost 5 bases at V and 2 bases at J; junction bases unmatched: 10. Per germline, CDR1 SGHTA and CDR2 FQGNSA. CDR3 length: 16 amino acids. This CDR3 reads CASSINRGAKQETQYF. The CDR3 bases are TGTGCCAGCAGCATCAACAGGGGGGCCAAACAAGAGACCCAGTACTTC.

This clonotype appeared a few times. The V gene is TRBV7-9, the J gene TRBJ1-2; D is unclear. Looked up from germline, CDR1 is SEHNR and CDR2 is FQNEAQ (reference sequence). Trimming shortened V by 4 bases and J by 6 bases, and 15 bases separated the two germline ends. The CDR3 has 14 amino acids. The CDR3 coding sequence is TGTGCCAGCAGCTCACCAAAACTTCTTAATGGCTACACCTTC. Protein product: CASSSPKLLNGYTF.

A few counts support this clonotype. The chain carries TRBV5-5 and TRBJ1-1; D gene ambiguous. The V gene lost 5 bases and the J gene lost 0 bases, with 8 bases spanning the gap. The CDR3 totals 13 residues. Germline V gene data show CDR1 as SGHKS and CDR2 as YYEKEE (reference sequence). This CDR3 reads CASRVDLNTEAFF. CDR3 nucleotides: TGTGCCAGCAGAGTGGACCTGAACACTGAAGCTTTCTTT.

The chain is built from TRBV20-1 and TRBJ1-4; D unresolved. Germline V lookup: CDR1 DFQATT, CDR2 SNEGSKA (reference sequence). This CDR3 is built from 15 residues. V gave up 6 bases and J gave up 0 bases, with 14 bases separating them. CDR3 loop: CSAPAERATNEKLFF. The CDR3 region has the DNA TGCAGTGCCCCCGCGGAGCGGGCAACTAATGAAAAACTGTTTTTT.

This clonotype turned up a few times. J is TRBJ2-1 and V is TRBV19; D is uncertain. The CDR3 is made up of 12 amino acids. Looked up from germline, CDR1 is LNHDA and CDR2 is SQIVND (reference sequence). The V and J ends lost 3 bases and 13 bases respectively, with 13 bases between them. CDR3 bases: TGTGCCAGTAGTATCGGTGTTTTCGATCAGTTCTTC. Residues: CASSIGVFDQFF.

The sample holds many counts of this clonotype. The chain is built from TRBV7-9 and TRBJ2-7, with D perhaps TRBD2 (5 bases). CDR3 size: 12 residues. Germline V gene data show CDR1 as SEHNR and CDR2 as FQNEAQ (reference sequence). Trimming took 4 bases from V and 5 from J, leaving 9 bases between them. This CDR3 reads CASSYGVDEQYF. The CDR3 DNA follows: TGTGCCAGCAGCTACGGGGTGGACGAGCAGTACTTC. Full variable domain (remainder filled in from reference TRBV7-9 and TRBJ2-7): DTGVSQNPRHKITKRGQNVTFRCDPISEHNRLYWYRQTLGQGPEFLTYFQNEAQLEKSRLLSDRFSAERPKGSFSTLEIQRTEQGDSAMYLCASSYGVDEQYFGPGTRLTVT.

This clonotype was recorded many times. This chain joins TRBV29-1 and TRBJ2-7, with 9 bases lining up with TRBD1. J lost 2 bases, V lost 3 bases, and 5 bases had no gene match. This CDR3 has 14 residues. CDR1 and CDR2 (germline): SQVTM, ANQGSEA. The CDR3, as DNA: TGCAGCGTTGATAGGGGACAGGGAACCTACGAGCAGTACTTC. This sequence encodes CSVDRGQGTYEQYF.

CDR3 region: CASSLRAGKDSPLHF. In nucleotides, the CDR3 is TGTGCCAGCAGCTTAAGGGCAGGGAAGGACTCACCCCTCCACTTT. J is TRBJ1-6 and V is TRBV11-2, with a possible D match to TRBD1 (5 bases). This CDR3 region has 15 residues. Germline assignment: CDR1 SGHAT and CDR2 FQNNGV. V lost 2 bases and J 10 bases, leaving 15 bases between the germline ends.

This clonotype was counted a few times. The chain carries TRBV12-3 or TRBV12-4 and TRBJ2-3; no clear D gene. The CDR3 runs to 11 residues. V lost 5 bases and J lost 6, with 6 bases in between. The CDR3 is CASSPKDTQYF. The DNA for the CDR3 is TGTGCCAGCAGTCCCAAGGATACGCAGTATTTT.

This clonotype was recorded a few times. The chain is built from TRBV15 and TRBJ1-5; D uncertain. The CDR3 has 13 amino acids. V lost 1 base, J lost 4 bases, and 5 bases lay in between. Germline loops: CDR1 LNHNV, CDR2 YYDKDF (reference sequence). This chain's CDR3 is CATSRVRNQPQHF. The CDR3 nucleotides read TGTGCCACCAGCAGAGTGCGGAATCAGCCCCAGCATTTT.

To note about this clonotype: This may be a read error: a much more frequent sequence differs by one nucleotide. V usage is TRBV6-8 and J usage is TRBJ2-2; D is unresolved. In germline, CDR1 is MNHGY, CDR2 SAAAGT. The CDR3 is 12 amino acids. CDR3 residues: CDSNSEVGELFF. The CDR3 DNA follows: TGTGACAGCAATAGTGAGGTCGGGGAGCTGTTTTTT.

This clonotype has more than one count but fewer than ten. The chain couples TRBV11-1 to TRBJ1-1; TRBD1 matches at 8 bases. This CDR3 has 16 amino acids. Trimming removed 3 bases from V and 0 bases from J; junction bases left unmatched: 6. Germline loops: CDR1 SGHAT, CDR2 FQDESV (reference sequence). CDR3 sequence (DNA): TGTGCCAGCAGCTTTAACGGACAGGGCATGAACACTGAAGCTTTCTTT. Translated: CASSFNGQGMNTEAFF.